This TCR beta chain emerged from a study of cytomegalovirus exposure and HLA in healthy donors. Background on the study: Of around 410 genotyped donors, roughly 81% grouped in the Caucasian-associated ancestry cluster.

The study, taken as a whole, reports: As a later analysis revealed, most CMV-associated TCR beta chains appeared HLA-restricted.

This clone has just a few counts. Its antigen is not identified. V was cut by 0 bases and J by 2 bases, with 13 bases left in between. The CDR3 spans 17 residues. Germline CDR1 reads LNHNV; CDR2 reads YYDKDF (reference sequence). This PCR relied on a set of 60 Vbeta primers and 13 Jbeta primers. Method: immunoSEQ multiplex PCR; TCRdb's copy keeps in-frame clones and lacks some. The top ten clones hold 1.5% to 2% of a sample with roughly 150,000 clones, less than 10% of them seen once. The J gene is TRBJ2-2, the V gene TRBV15, with a possible D match to TRBD1 (7 bases). This TCR was recovered from a male donor in good health and CMV-seronegative. The specimen sequenced was PBMCs. The CDR3 nucleotides are TGTGCCACCAGCAGAGATCGGGGGACAGTAAACACCGGGGAGCTGTTTTTT. It is translated as CATSRDRGTVNTGELFF.